This T cell receptor beta chain was found in a study of pediatric ulcerative colitis. Study-wide results and limits: Compared with controls, ulcerative colitis showed greater blood-rectum clone sharing. Clonal expansions reduced rectal repertoire diversity in acute severe colitis.

Colonoscopy and blood draw happened at the same time. Of note for this clone: Its antigen remains unidentified.

CDR1 and CDR2 (germline): LNHNV, YYDKDF (reference sequence). The CDR3 covers 14 residues. Trimming cost V 0 bases and J 6 bases, with 9 bases left between them. Produced via immunoSEQ multiplex PCR; TCRdb's table is partial and in-frame only. The sample yields approximately 14,000 clones, about 90% seen once. This sequence originates from a boy aged 10-17 years with moderate ulcerative colitis. The chain carries TRBV15 and TRBJ1-5, with D perhaps matching TRBD1 (5 bases). Sequencing used blood. The CDR3 spells CATSREAGSQPQHF. DNA for the CDR3: TGTGCCACCAGCAGAGAAGCAGGGAGTCAGCCCCAGCATTTT.